The clone carrying this TCR beta chain was recorded many times. Its antigen remains unknown. The CDR3 runs to 15 residues. Trimming took 5 bases from V and 2 from J, leaving 13 bases between them. Germline CDR1 is SGHTA and CDR2 is FQGNSA. One entry per CDR3 protein, called by TCRdb with MiXCR from the 5' RACE reads. The data hold approximately 390,000 distinct CDR3 sequences, with about 17% observed a single time. The sample comes from a study of T-cell memory formation after mild COVID-19. Study-wide points: Shrinking CD4+ clones resided mostly in CM and EM, and CD8+ ones in EMRA. There was a balanced CD4/CD8 profile in clones contracting day 15 to 85, and later expanders leaned CD4+.

This TCR came from a man younger than 35 who had mild COVID-19 (a few samples of this study predate the infection). Cell type and time point are not known. The chain uses TRBV7-2 and TRBJ1-5; D unresolved. The sequenced sample consisted of PBMCs or a T cell subset sorted from them (not recorded which). CDR3 in amino acids: CASSLGGVRNQPQHF. The CDR3 DNA is TGTGCCAGCAGCCTTGGAGGCGTCCGCAATCAGCCCCAGCATTTT.